This T cell receptor (delta chain) was obtained from a study of gammadelta T cells in human blood. This clone was recorded a few times. Additional DNA sequences in this sample encode the identical CDR3. TCRdb fed the RT-PCR reads into CATT to redo clone calling. The sample lists about 320 delta-chain clones; about 45% were seen once. V shed 4 bases and J 5 bases; nucleotides not matched to a gene: 21. This CDR3 region has 19 residues. Germline loops: CDR1 TSWWSYY, CDR2 QGS. The chain recombines TRDV1 with TRDJ1; 8 positions agree with TRDD3. Sequencing input: non-Vgamma9Vdelta2 gamma-delta T cells from cord blood. This TCR was sampled from a newborn. The CDR3 region is CALGGNNRDTRISTDKLIF. In nucleotides, the CDR3 is TGTGCTCTTGGGGGTAATAATCGGGATACGCGTATTTCTACTGATAAACTCATCTTT.